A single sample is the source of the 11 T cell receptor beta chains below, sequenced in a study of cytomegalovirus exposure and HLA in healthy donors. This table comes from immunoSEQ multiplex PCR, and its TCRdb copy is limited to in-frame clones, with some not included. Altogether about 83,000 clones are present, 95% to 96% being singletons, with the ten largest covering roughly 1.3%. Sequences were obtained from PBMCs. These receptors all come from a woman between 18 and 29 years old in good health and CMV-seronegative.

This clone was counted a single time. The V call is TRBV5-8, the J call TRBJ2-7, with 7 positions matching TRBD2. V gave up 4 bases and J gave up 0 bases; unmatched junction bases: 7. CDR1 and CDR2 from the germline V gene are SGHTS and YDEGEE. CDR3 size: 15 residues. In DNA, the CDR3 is TGTGCCAGCAGCCACGGGAGGCTTAGCTCCTACGAGCAGTACTTC. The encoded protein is CASSHGRLSSYEQYF. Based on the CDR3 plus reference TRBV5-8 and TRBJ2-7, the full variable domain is EAGVTQSPTHLIKTRGQQATLRCSPISGHTSVYWYQQALGLGLQFLLWYDEGEERNRGNFPPRFSGRQFPNYSSELNVNALELEDSALYLCASSHGRLSSYEQYFGPGTRLTVT.

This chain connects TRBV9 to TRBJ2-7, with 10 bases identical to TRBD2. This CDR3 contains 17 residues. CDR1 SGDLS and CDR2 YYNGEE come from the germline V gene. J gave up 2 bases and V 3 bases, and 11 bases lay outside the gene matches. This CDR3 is CASSARETSGFTYEQYF. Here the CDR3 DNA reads TGTGCCAGCAGCGCAAGAGAGACTAGCGGGTTTACCTACGAGCAGTACTTC.

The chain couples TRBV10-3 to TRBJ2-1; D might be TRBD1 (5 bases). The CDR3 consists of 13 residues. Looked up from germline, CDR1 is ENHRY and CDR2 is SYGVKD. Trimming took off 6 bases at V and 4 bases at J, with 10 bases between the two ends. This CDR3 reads CAIRETDYNEQFF. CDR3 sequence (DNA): TGTGCCATCAGGGAGACAGATTACAATGAGCAGTTCTTC.

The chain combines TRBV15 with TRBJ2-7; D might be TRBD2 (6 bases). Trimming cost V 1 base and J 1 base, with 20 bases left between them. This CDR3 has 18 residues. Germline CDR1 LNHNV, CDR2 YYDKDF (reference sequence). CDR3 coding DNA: TGTGCCACCAGCAGAGGTTCAGGATCGTGGGAGGTTTCCTACGAGCAGTACTTC. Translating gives CATSRGSGSWEVSYEQYF.

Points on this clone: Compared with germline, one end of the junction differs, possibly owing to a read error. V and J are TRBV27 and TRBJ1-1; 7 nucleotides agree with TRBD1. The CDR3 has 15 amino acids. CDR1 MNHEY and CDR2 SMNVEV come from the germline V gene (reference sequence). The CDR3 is CASSLSTGLNTEAFF. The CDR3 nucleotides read TGTGCCAGCAGTCTATCGACAGGGCTGAACACTGAAGCTTTCTTT.

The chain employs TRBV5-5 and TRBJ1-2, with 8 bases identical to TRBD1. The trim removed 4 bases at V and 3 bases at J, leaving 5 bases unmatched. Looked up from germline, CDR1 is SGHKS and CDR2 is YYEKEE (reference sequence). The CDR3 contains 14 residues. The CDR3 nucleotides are TGTGCCAGCAGCAGTATACAGGGGGACTATGGCTACACCTTC. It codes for CASSSIQGDYGYTF.

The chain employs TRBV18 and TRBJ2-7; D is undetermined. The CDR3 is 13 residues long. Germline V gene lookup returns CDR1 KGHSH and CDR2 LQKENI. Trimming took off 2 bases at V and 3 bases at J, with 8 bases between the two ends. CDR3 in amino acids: CASSPTASYEQYF. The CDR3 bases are TGTGCCAGCTCACCAACAGCCAGCTACGAGCAGTACTTC.

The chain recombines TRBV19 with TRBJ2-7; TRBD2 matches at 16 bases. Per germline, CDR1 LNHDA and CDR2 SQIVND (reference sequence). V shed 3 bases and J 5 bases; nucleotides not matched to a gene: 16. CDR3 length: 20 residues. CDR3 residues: CASSMAKGLAGGPRYHEQYF. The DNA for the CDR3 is TGTGCCAGTAGTATGGCCAAGGGACTAGCGGGAGGGCCTCGGTATCACGAGCAGTACTTC.

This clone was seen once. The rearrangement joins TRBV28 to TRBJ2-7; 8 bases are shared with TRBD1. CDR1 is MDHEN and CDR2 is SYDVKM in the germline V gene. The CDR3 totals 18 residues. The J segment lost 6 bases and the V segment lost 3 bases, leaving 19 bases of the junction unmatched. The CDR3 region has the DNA TGTGCCAGCAGTTTCCACAGGACGGGGGCAGGGGGCGAGGGCGAGCAGTACTTC. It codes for CASSFHRTGAGGEGEQYF.

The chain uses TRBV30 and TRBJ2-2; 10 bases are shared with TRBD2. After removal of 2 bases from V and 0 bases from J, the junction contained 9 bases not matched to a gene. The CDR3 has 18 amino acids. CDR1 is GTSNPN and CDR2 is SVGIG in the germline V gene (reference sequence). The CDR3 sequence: CAWSPSSGRSPNTGELFF. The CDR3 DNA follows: TGTGCCTGGAGTCCATCTAGCGGGAGATCACCGAACACCGGGGAGCTGTTTTTT.

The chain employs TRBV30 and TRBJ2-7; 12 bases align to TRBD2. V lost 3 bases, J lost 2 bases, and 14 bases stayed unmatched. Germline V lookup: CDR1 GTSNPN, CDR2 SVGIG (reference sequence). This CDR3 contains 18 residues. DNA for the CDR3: TGTGCCTGGAGCAGGTTTCGGACTAGCGGGACAGTCCCCTACGAGCAGTACTTC. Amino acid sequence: CAWSRFRTSGTVPYEQYF.